These 3 T cell receptor beta chains were all obtained from the same sample, sequenced in a study of T cell responses to AZD1222 COVID-19 vaccine (dated by TCRdb to the early 2020s). Receptor libraries were prepared by the immunoSEQ multiplex PCR assay. The clones in this table, taken by TCRdb from immuneACCESS, are in-frame only. Not every clone is retained; where verified, under half of the shortfall comes from an unresolved V gene, and the cause of the rest is unknown. The sample data list some 130,000 clones, and around 85% of these were observed just once. Of the sample, around 2.4% is held by the ten largest clones. The time point label for this specimen denotes: baseline before first vaccination. The specimen comprised peripheral blood, sampled on day 0 of AZD1222 vaccination. These TCRs come from an adult in good health.

The count of this clone is one. The chain combines TRBV4-1 with TRBJ1-5; 7 bases line up with TRBD1. This CDR3 comprises 14 residues. Unmatched junction bases numbered 4, after V lost 8 bases and J lost 0 bases. CDR1 MGHRA and CDR2 YSYEKL come from the germline V gene. This CDR3 reads CASSDRDSNQPQHF. The CDR3 DNA reads TGCGCCAGCTCAGACAGGGATAGCAATCAGCCCCAGCATTTT.

The chain joins TRBV11-3 to TRBJ2-3; 12 bases fit TRBD2. After removal of 5 bases from V and 5 bases from J, the junction contained 8 bases not matched to a gene. The germline V gene has CDR1 SGHNT and CDR2 YENEEA. There are 16 residues in the CDR3. Here the CDR3 DNA reads TGTGCCAGCAGCCGCGGACTAGCGGGGTCCCAAGATACGCAGTATTTT. Translation gives CASSRGLAGSQDTQYF.

The chain is built from TRBV11-3 and TRBJ2-2, with 8 bases fitting TRBD2. There are 16 residues in the CDR3. Trimming took 3 bases from V and 5 from J; bases not matched to a gene: 8. Germline V lookup: CDR1 SGHNT, CDR2 YENEEA. The CDR3 loop is CASSLVLAGRTGELFF. In DNA, the CDR3 is TGTGCCAGCAGCTTGGTCCTAGCGGGCCGGACCGGGGAGCTGTTTTTT. The complete variable domain, with remaining parts taken from reference TRBV11-3 and TRBJ2-2, reads EAGVVQSPRYKIIEKKQPVAFWCNPISGHNTLYWYLQNLGQGPELLIRYENEEAVDDSQLPKDRFSAERLKGVDSTLKIQPAELGDSAVYLCASSLVLAGRTGELFFGEGSRLTVL.